This TCR beta chain was obtained from a study of Graves' ophthalmopathy and Graves' hyperthyroidism. General study results and limits: Blood also harbored most expanded thyroid clonotypes above 0.001 frequency.

Germline lookup yields CDR1 SGHVS and CDR2 FQNEAQ. V was shortened by 3 bases and J by 7 bases, with 15 bases between the two germline ends. The CDR3 totals 14 residues. The authors diagnosed from clinical symptoms, serum thyroxine, TRAb, thyroid ultrasound and orbital computed tomography. This clonotype was seen repeatedly, ten times or more. Its specificity is not known. RNA transcripts provided the template for amplifying TCR beta CDR3 regions. First-round RT-PCR relied on HTBI primers, and a second-round multiplex PCR came next. TCRdb fed the multiplex PCR reads into MiXCR, producing one record per CDR3 protein. This sample carries hundreds of thousands of distinct CDR3 sequences, approximately 21% of them seen once, and the ten largest clones take more than 35%.

This TCR was recovered from a woman in her forties or fifties with Graves' ophthalmopathy. J is TRBJ1-1 and V is TRBV7-8; no definite D call. The sequenced material came from peripheral blood. This CDR3 is CASSLRAARSEAFF. CDR3 DNA sequence: TGTGCCAGCAGCTTGAGGGCCGCGAGGAGTGAAGCTTTCTTT.